This is a list of T cell receptor beta chains from one sample in a study of blood T cell repertoires in COVID-19. Generated by immunoSEQ multiplex PCR, the TCRdb table keeps only in-frame clones and is missing some. This table has under 90,000 clones, about 90% appearing once. The source material was peripheral blood. The source is a woman aged 45 to 65 with COVID-19, enrolled during active disease. Each CDR3 is given with its conserved first and last residue. A D gene is named only where the DNA matches it firmly. Some rows have no size entry. The others give once, few or many, or a class for an expanded clone.

v_gene	d_gene	abundance	j_gene	CDR3nt	CDR3aa
TRBV2	TRBD1	-	TRBJ2-7	TGTGCCAGCAGGGGGGACAGTTACTGGAAGTATGAGCAGTACTTC	CASRGDSYWKYEQYF
TRBV6-2/TRBV6-3	-	-	TRBJ2-7	TGTGCCAGCAGCCGGACTCTGGGAGTCTACGAGCAGTACTTC	CASSRTLGVYEQYF
TRBV7-9	TRBD1	-	TRBJ1-6	TGTGCCAGCAGCTTAGGGGACAGGGTTGACTCACCCCTCCACTTT	CASSLGDRVDSPLHF
TRBV29-1	TRBD2	-	TRBJ2-1	TGCAGCGTCGGCGGGAGGGCCTCCTACAATGAGCAGTTCTTC	CSVGGRASYNEQFF
TRBV11-2	-	-	TRBJ1-4	TGTGCCAGCAGTCATAATGAAAAACTGTTTTTT	CASSHNEKLFF
TRBV9	TRBD1	-	TRBJ2-2	TGTGCCAGCAGCCCAGGGACAGGGACGACCGGGGAGCTGTTTTTT	CASSPGTGTTGELFF
TRBV19	-	-	TRBJ2-1	TGTGCCAGTTCTCCTTTCGGCAGGGGTTCCTACAATGAGCAGTTCTTC	CASSPFGRGSYNEQFF
TRBV7-8	-	-	TRBJ1-5	TGTGCCAGCAGCTTAGGGTTACAGGAAAAATATCAGCCCCAGCATTTT	CASSLGLQEKYQPQHF
TRBV18	TRBD1	-	TRBJ2-5	TGTGCCAGCTCACGGGACAGCCTCGGGGAGACCCAGTACTTC	CASSRDSLGETQYF
TRBV5-5	TRBD2	-	TRBJ2-1	TGTGCCAGCAGCTTCGGACTAGCGGGAGGTCGCTCCTACAATGAGCAGTTCTTC	CASSFGLAGGRSYNEQFF
TRBV9	TRBD1	-	TRBJ2-5	TGTGCCAGCAGCGGTTACGGGACAGCCCAAGAGACCCAGTACTTC	CASSGYGTAQETQYF
TRBV30	-	few	TRBJ2-7	TGTGCCTGGAGTGGCCACCCGGACTCCTCCTACGAGCAGTACTTC	CAWSGHPDSSYEQYF
TRBV5-1	-	-	TRBJ1-1	TGCGCCAGCAGCTTGAGACGAGGGAACACTGAAGCTTTCTTT	CASSLRRGNTEAFF
TRBV3-1/TRBV3-2	TRBD1	-	TRBJ1-2	TGTGCCAGCAGCCAAGACGGGAGTCGGGGACAGCCCTACACCTTC	CASSQDGSRGQPYTF
TRBV7-9	TRBD1	-	TRBJ1-2	TGTGCCAGCAGCTTAGCGCGGGAGGGGGCGAAAGGCTACACCTTC	CASSLAREGAKGYTF
TRBV28	TRBD2	-	TRBJ2-2	TGTGCCAGCAGGCTACCCGGGACTAGCACCGGGGAGCTGTTTTTT	CASRLPGTSTGELFF
TRBV5-1	-	-	TRBJ2-1	TGCGCCAGCAGCTTAAACTATTGGGTTGGAAATGAGCAGTTCTTC	CASSLNYWVGNEQFF
TRBV5-6	TRBD1	once	TRBJ1-4	TGTGCCAGCAGCCAAAAAACAGGGGTCAATGAAAAACTGTTTTTT	CASSQKTGVNEKLFF